This is a list of T cell receptor beta chains from one sample in a study of PD-L1 blockade in urothelial cancer. TCRdb's copy holds only in-frame clones and misses some; the assay was immunoSEQ multiplex PCR. Counted here are tens of thousands of clones, approximately 87% occurring once; the ten biggest clones make up roughly 14%. This specimen was PBMCs, taken around atezolizumab (anti-PD-L1) treatment. These receptors all stem from a man between 60 and 70 years old with urothelial cancer. CDR3s include the opening cysteine and the closing phenylalanine or tryptophan. Each record gives: V gene, J gene, D gene, CDR3 protein, CDR3 DNA. D genes are given only for firm matches.

v_gene: TRBV5-4
j_gene: TRBJ2-3
d_gene: TRBD2
CDR3aa: CASSALAGGGTDTQYF
CDR3nt: TGTGCCAGCAGCGCACTAGCGGGAGGGGGCACAGATACGCAGTATTTT

v_gene: TRBV9
j_gene: TRBJ2-5
d_gene: NA
CDR3aa: CASSVDPGGLGETQYF
CDR3nt: TGTGCCAGCAGCGTAGATCCGGGGGGCTTGGGAGAGACCCAGTACTTC

v_gene: TRBV5-1
j_gene: TRBJ1-1
d_gene: NA
CDR3aa: CASKTQGMNTEAFF
CDR3nt: TGCGCCAGCAAAACCCAGGGTATGAACACTGAAGCTTTCTTT

v_gene: TRBV4-1
j_gene: TRBJ1-2
d_gene: NA
CDR3aa: CASSPQAQGYGYTF
CDR3nt: TGCGCCAGCAGCCCTCAAGCACAGGGCTATGGCTACACCTTC

v_gene: TRBV7-9
j_gene: TRBJ2-7
d_gene: TRBD2
CDR3aa: CASSPRERGVYEQYF
CDR3nt: TGTGCCAGCAGCCCTAGGGAGCGGGGGGTCTACGAGCAGTACTTC

v_gene: TRBV5-1
j_gene: TRBJ1-1
d_gene: TRBD1
CDR3aa: CASSLDRGVEAFF
CDR3nt: TGCGCCAGCAGCTTGGACAGGGGAGTCGAAGCTTTCTTT

v_gene: TRBV23-1
j_gene: TRBJ2-1
d_gene: TRBD2
CDR3aa: CATRLAGGRSYNEQFF
CDR3nt: TGCGCCACTCGACTAGCGGGAGGTCGTTCCTACAATGAGCAGTTCTTC

v_gene: TRBV27
j_gene: TRBJ1-5
d_gene: TRBD1
CDR3aa: CASSPILGDREDQPQHF
CDR3nt: TGTGCCAGCAGCCCCATCCTGGGCGACAGGGAGGATCAGCCCCAGCATTTT

v_gene: TRBV18
j_gene: TRBJ2-2
d_gene: NA
CDR3aa: CASSPSSRPGAGELFF
CDR3nt: TGTGCCAGCTCACCATCCAGTCGCCCGGGGGCCGGGGAGCTGTTTTTT

v_gene: TRBV7-2
j_gene: TRBJ2-7
d_gene: TRBD1
CDR3aa: CASSSGTGFKYF
CDR3nt: TGTGCCAGCAGCTCTGGGACAGGTTTCAAGTACTTC